This section outlines one TCR beta chain sequence together with its context. Its antigen is not identified. These data come from a study of shared clonotypes between healthy human individuals. The table came from immunoSEQ multiplex PCR; TCRdb's copy has only in-frame clones and leaves some out. Among about 1,900,000 clones listed, less than 95% were seen once. Study results and limitations: Only blood samples were collected, and tissue repertoires likely differ.

The CDR3 length is 14 residues. From germline, CDR1 is MNHNS and CDR2 SASEGT. Trimming took 7 bases from V and 3 from J, leaving 15 bases between them. Naive CD8 cells were CD45RO-negative, positively selected for CCR7, excluding terminally differentiated effector memory CD45RA+ cells. The chain recombines TRBV6-1 with TRBJ1-2, with D maybe TRBD1 (6 bases). The receptor was isolated from a man younger than 35 in good health. Sequenced material: naive CD8+ T cells sorted from blood. For the CDR3, the DNA is TGTGCCAGCACCCCCAGGGGAACGGACTATGGCTACACCTTC. As protein: CASTPRGTDYGYTF.